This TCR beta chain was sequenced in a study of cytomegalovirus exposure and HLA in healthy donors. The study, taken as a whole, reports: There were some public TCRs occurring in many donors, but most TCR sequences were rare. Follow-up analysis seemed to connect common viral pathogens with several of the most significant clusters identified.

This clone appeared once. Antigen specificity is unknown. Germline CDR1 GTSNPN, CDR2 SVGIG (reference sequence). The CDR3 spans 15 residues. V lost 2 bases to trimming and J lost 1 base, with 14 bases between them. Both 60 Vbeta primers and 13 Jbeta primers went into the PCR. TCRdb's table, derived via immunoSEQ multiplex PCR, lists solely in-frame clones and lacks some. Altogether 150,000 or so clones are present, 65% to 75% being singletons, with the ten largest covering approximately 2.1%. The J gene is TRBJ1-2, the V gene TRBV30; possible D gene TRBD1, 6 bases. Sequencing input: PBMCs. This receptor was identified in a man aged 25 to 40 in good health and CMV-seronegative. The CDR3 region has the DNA TGTGCCTGGAGTTTCCGGACAGCTTATAACTATGGCTACACCTTC. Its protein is CAWSFRTAYNYGYTF.